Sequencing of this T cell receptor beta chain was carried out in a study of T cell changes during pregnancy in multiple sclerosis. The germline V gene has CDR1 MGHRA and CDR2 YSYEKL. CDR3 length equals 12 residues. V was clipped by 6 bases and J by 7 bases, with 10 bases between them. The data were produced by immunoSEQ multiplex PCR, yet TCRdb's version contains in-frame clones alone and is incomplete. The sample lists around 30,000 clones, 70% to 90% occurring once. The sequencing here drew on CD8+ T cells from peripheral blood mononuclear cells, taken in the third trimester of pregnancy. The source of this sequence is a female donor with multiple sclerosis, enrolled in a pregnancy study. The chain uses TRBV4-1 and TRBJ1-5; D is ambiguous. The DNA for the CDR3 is TGCGCCAGCAGACAAATTGGCCAGCCCCAGCATTTT. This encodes CASRQIGQPQHF.